These T cell receptor beta chains were read from a single sample in a study of T cells in Graves' hyperthyroidism and ophthalmopathy. Each CDR3 protein gets one entry after TCRdb re-called the multiplex PCR reads with MiXCR. The sample includes 640,000 or so distinct CDR3 sequences, about 14% of them seen just once. The sequenced material came from blood. The receptors shown here come from a middle-aged woman with Graves' ophthalmopathy. Each CDR3 is given with its conserved first and last residue. The order of the fields is D gene, J gene, V gene, clone size, CDR3 DNA, CDR3 protein. The D gene is left open where the match is weak. Size is stated for part of the rows, as once, few or many counts, or as a class when the clone is expanded.

d_call: TRBD1; j_call: TRBJ1-1; v_call: TRBV19; clone_size: many; cdr3_nt: TGTGCCAGTAGTATAGGTGAAGGGGGCGAAGCTTTCTTT; cdr3_aa: CASSIGEGGEAFF
d_call: .; j_call: TRBJ2-7; v_call: TRBV12-3/TRBV12-4; clone_size: many; cdr3_nt: TGTGCCAGCAGTTTCATACAGACTTCCTACGAGCAGTACTTC; cdr3_aa: CASSFIQTSYEQYF
d_call: .; j_call: TRBJ2-7; v_call: TRBV6-2/TRBV6-3; clone_size: many; cdr3_nt: TGTGCCAGCAGTTCGACCGTCGGCGAGCAGTACTTC; cdr3_aa: CASSSTVGEQYF
d_call: TRBD2; j_call: TRBJ2-7; v_call: TRBV7-9; clone_size: many; cdr3_nt: TGTGCCAGCAGCCAGGGGACCCTCGGGGGGGACGAGCAGTACTTC; cdr3_aa: CASSQGTLGGDEQYF
d_call: .; j_call: TRBJ1-1; v_call: TRBV3-1; clone_size: many; cdr3_nt: TGTGCCAGCAGCCAAGATCGGGCCCACGGGGCAGTAGCTTTCTTT; cdr3_aa: CASSQDRAHGAVAFF
d_call: .; j_call: TRBJ1-2; v_call: TRBV27; clone_size: many; cdr3_nt: TGTGCCAGCAGTTTATCGCTACCCGACCACTATGGCTACACCTTC; cdr3_aa: CASSLSLPDHYGYTF
d_call: .; j_call: TRBJ1-2; v_call: TRBV24-1; clone_size: many; cdr3_nt: TGTGCCACCAGTGATCCGGGGTCGGGCTACACCTTC; cdr3_aa: CATSDPGSGYTF
d_call: .; j_call: TRBJ2-7; v_call: TRBV28; clone_size: many; cdr3_nt: TGTGCCAGCGGGAGGCAACGCTCCTACGAGCAGTACTTC; cdr3_aa: CASGRQRSYEQYF
d_call: TRBD2; j_call: TRBJ2-5; v_call: TRBV7-6; clone_size: many; cdr3_nt: TGTGCCAGCAGCCCCGAGGTTGCGGGAGAGGTGGAGACCCAGTACTTC; cdr3_aa: CASSPEVAGEVETQYF
d_call: TRBD2; j_call: TRBJ2-7; v_call: TRBV11-2; clone_size: many; cdr3_nt: TGTGCCAGCAGCTTAGAACCTAGCGGAGATTACGAGCAGTACTTC; cdr3_aa: CASSLEPSGDYEQYF
d_call: .; j_call: TRBJ2-6; v_call: TRBV4-2; clone_size: .; cdr3_nt: TGTGCCAGCAGCCGAGGTTTGTCTGGGGCCAACGTCCTGACTTTC; cdr3_aa: CASSRGLSGANVLTF
d_call: TRBD1; j_call: TRBJ2-7; v_call: TRBV12-3/TRBV12-4; clone_size: many; cdr3_nt: TGTGCCAGCAGTCCGGGACAGGGCGCGTGGGACGAGCAGTACTTC; cdr3_aa: CASSPGQGAWDEQYF
d_call: .; j_call: TRBJ2-7; v_call: TRBV12-3/TRBV12-4; clone_size: once; cdr3_nt: TGTGCCAGCAGTCAGACGGTCGAGCAGTACTTC; cdr3_aa: CASSQTVEQYF
d_call: .; j_call: TRBJ1-1; v_call: TRBV30; clone_size: many; cdr3_nt: TGTGCCTGGAGTTCCGATACTAACACTGAAGCTTTCTTT; cdr3_aa: CAWSSDTNTEAFF
d_call: TRBD1; j_call: TRBJ2-5; v_call: TRBV25-1; clone_size: .; cdr3_nt: TGTGCCAGCAGCAACCCGGGGCAGGGGGCCCAAGAGACCCAGTACTTC; cdr3_aa: CASSNPGQGAQETQYF
d_call: TRBD2; j_call: TRBJ2-7; v_call: TRBV5-6; clone_size: few; cdr3_nt: TGTGCCAGCAGCTTGAAACTAGCGGGAAGTTACGAGCAGTACTTC; cdr3_aa: CASSLKLAGSYEQYF
d_call: .; j_call: TRBJ1-1; v_call: TRBV7-8; clone_size: .; cdr3_nt: TGTGCCAGCAGCTTAGAAAGGGCCACCGAAGCTTTCTTT; cdr3_aa: CASSLERATEAFF
d_call: .; j_call: TRBJ2-6; v_call: TRBV5-1; clone_size: many; cdr3_nt: TGCGCCAGCAGCTTGGTTCTGGGGGCTGGGGCCAACGTCCTGACTTTC; cdr3_aa: CASSLVLGAGANVLTF
d_call: .; j_call: TRBJ2-7; v_call: TRBV12-3/TRBV12-4; clone_size: many; cdr3_nt: TGTGCCAGCAGTCCCCGTAGGAGCGAGCAGTACTTC; cdr3_aa: CASSPRRSEQYF
d_call: TRBD1; j_call: TRBJ2-5; v_call: TRBV27; clone_size: .; cdr3_nt: TGTGCCAGCAGTTTTCGACAGGGTGGGGTCCAAGAGACCCAGTACTTC; cdr3_aa: CASSFRQGGVQETQYF
d_call: TRBD2; j_call: TRBJ2-7; v_call: TRBV3-1; clone_size: few; cdr3_nt: TGTGCCAGCAGCCGAGCCCTAGCGGGAGCAGTCGACGAGCAGTACTTC; cdr3_aa: CASSRALAGAVDEQYF
d_call: .; j_call: TRBJ2-7; v_call: TRBV6-1; clone_size: .; cdr3_nt: TGTGCCAGCAACGGACCGCCCTACGAGCAGTACTTC; cdr3_aa: CASNGPPYEQYF
d_call: .; j_call: TRBJ2-6; v_call: TRBV6-5; clone_size: .; cdr3_nt: TGTGCCAGCAGTTACTCCGACACCTCTGGGGCCAACGTCCTGACTTTC; cdr3_aa: CASSYSDTSGANVLTF
d_call: .; j_call: TRBJ2-7; v_call: TRBV6-1; clone_size: many; cdr3_nt: TGTGCCAGCAGTCAGGGGAGTCCCTCCTACGAGCAGTACTTC; cdr3_aa: CASSQGSPSYEQYF
d_call: .; j_call: TRBJ1-1; v_call: TRBV29-1; clone_size: .; cdr3_nt: TGCAGCGTTGAATCGGGTACTGAAGCTTTCTTT; cdr3_aa: CSVESGTEAFF
d_call: TRBD1; j_call: TRBJ1-5; v_call: TRBV4-1; clone_size: many; cdr3_nt: TGCGCCAGCAGCCATAACGGACAGGGAGAGCGCAATCAGCCCCAGCATTTT; cdr3_aa: CASSHNGQGERNQPQHF
d_call: TRBD1; j_call: TRBJ1-1; v_call: TRBV12-3/TRBV12-4; clone_size: .; cdr3_nt: TGTGCCAGCAGCCGACAGGGGGCGGAAGGGGCATGGGCTTTCTTT; cdr3_aa: CASSRQGAEGAWAFF